The clone carrying this TCR gamma chain is classed as medium-sized. The antigen is unknown. Distinct nucleotide sequences in the sample also encode this CDR3. TCRdb reprocessed the multiplex PCR reads through CATT. The top ten clones hold 30% to 35% of a sample with over 25,000 gamma-chain clones, under 3% of them seen once. This record belongs to a study of γδ T cells in repeated Plasmodium falciparum infection. Notes on the study in general: Malian donors came from one small rural village, predominantly one ethnic group.

The clonotype was recovered from a pool of human donors (malaria-infected and uninfected, not separated). Source material: gamma-delta T cells from blood.

The CDR3 nucleotides read TGTGCCACCTGGGACGGGCGGAAGAAACTCTTT. Translating it yields CATWDGRKKLF. This chain joins TRGV2 and TRGJ1 or TRGJ2. V lost 0 bases and J lost 10; bases outside the gene matches: 3. The CDR3 is made up of 11 amino acids. Germline-derived CDR1 and CDR2 are EGSNGY and YDSYNSKV.